These 28 T cell receptor beta chains share one sample of origin, sequenced in a study of T-cell memory formation after mild COVID-19. TCRdb re-called the 5' RACE reads with MiXCR, one entry per CDR3 protein. Of about 620,000 distinct CDR3 sequences in the sample, more than 15% were seen once. Sequences were obtained from PBMCs or a T cell subset sorted from them (not recorded which). The receptors shown here come from an adult woman who had mild COVID-19 (a few samples of this study predate the infection). Cell type and time point are not known.

There are many counts of this clonotype. The gene calls are TRBV20-1 and TRBJ2-1, with D tentatively TRBD2 (5 bases). Germline-derived CDR1 and CDR2 are DFQATT and SNEGSKA (reference sequence). This CDR3 is built from 13 residues. V dropped 3 bases and J dropped 9 bases, with 15 bases sitting between them. CDR3 in amino acids: CSASLAGVGEQFF. The CDR3 nucleotides are TGCAGTGCTAGCCTAGCAGGTGTGGGTGAGCAGTTCTTC.

The rearrangement links TRBV5-1 to TRBJ2-7; D may be TRBD1 (5 bases). The germline CDR1 and CDR2 sequences are SGHRS and YFSETQ. V was pared by 0 bases and J by 2 bases, with 9 bases between. This CDR3 region has 14 residues. CDR3 sequence (DNA): TGCGCCAGCAGCTTGGCTACAGGAGCCTACGAGCAGTACTTC. Its translation is CASSLATGAYEQYF.

This clonotype was seen a few times. The chain joins TRBV30 to TRBJ2-1; TRBD2 aligns across 13 bases. V lost 4 bases to trimming and J lost 4 bases; unmatched junction nucleotides: 7. Germline lookup yields CDR1 GTSNPN and CDR2 SVGIG (reference sequence). This CDR3 has 16 residues. CDR3 sequence (DNA): TGTGCCTGGAAAATCACTAGCGGGAGGGGGTACAATGAGCAGTTCTTC. Translation gives CAWKITSGRGYNEQFF. The whole variable domain, remainder taken from reference TRBV30 and TRBJ2-1, is SQTIHQWPATLVQPVGSPLSLECTVEGTSNPNLYWYRQAAGRGLQLLFYSVGIGQISSEVPQNLSASRPQDRQFILSSKKLLLSDSGFYLCAWKITSGRGYNEQFFGPGTRLTVL.

There are a few counts of this clonotype. The chain has TRBV7-2 and TRBJ2-3, with 8 bases lining up with TRBD1. The CDR3 totals 14 residues. Germline CDR1 reads SGHTA; CDR2 reads FQGNSA. After removal of 6 bases from V and 0 bases from J, the junction contained 2 bases not matched to a gene. CDR3 DNA: TGTGCCAGCAGTTGGGACAGGAGCACAGATACGCAGTATTTT. Its protein is CASSWDRSTDTQYF.

The gene calls are TRBV7-9 and TRBJ1-3; maybe TRBD1 (6 bases). Trimming took off 4 bases at V and 1 base at J, with 14 bases between the two ends. Germline V lookup: CDR1 SEHNR, CDR2 FQNEAQ (reference sequence). CDR3 length equals 16 residues. CDR3 protein: CASSSLGGPSGNTIYF. The CDR3 DNA reads TGTGCCAGCAGCTCGCTAGGGGGGCCTTCTGGAAACACCATATATTTT.

The genes are TRBV10-1 and TRBJ2-1; no reliable D call. Per germline, CDR1 WNHNN and CDR2 SYGVQD (reference sequence). The CDR3 is made up of 12 amino acids. V was trimmed by 6 bases and J by 10 bases, leaving 13 bases between them. This CDR3 reads CASRSLGLEQFF. The CDR3 nucleotides read TGCGCCAGCAGAAGTCTGGGCCTAGAGCAGTTCTTC.

Notes on this clonotype: Just one base apart from a much larger clone, this may be a read error. The chain combines TRBV3-1 with TRBJ2-7; D ambiguous. Looked up from germline, CDR1 is LGHDT and CDR2 is YNNKEL (reference sequence). The CDR3 has 13 residues. In nucleotides, the CDR3 is TGTTCCAGCAGCCAATCCGGGTCCTACGAGCAGTACTTC. Protein sequence: CSSSQSGSYEQYF.

The chain employs TRBV10-3 and TRBJ1-5; D remains unclear. V lost 8 bases, J lost 3 bases, and 14 bases lay in between. The V gene's germline CDR1 is ENHRY and CDR2 SYGVKD. This CDR3 is built from 14 residues. The CDR3 region is CAIGLAQNNQPQHF. For the CDR3, the DNA is TGTGCCATCGGTCTAGCACAGAACAATCAGCCCCAGCATTTT.

This clonotype was found a few times. The chain has TRBV11-2 and TRBJ1-1; D remains unclear. The CDR3 runs to 18 residues. V lost 1 base and J lost 0, with 18 bases in between. Germline assignment: CDR1 SGHAT and CDR2 FQNNGV. The CDR3 bases are TGTGCCAGCAGCTTAGTCGGTTCGGTGGGCCGGATGAACACTGAAGCTTTCTTT. As protein: CASSLVGSVGRMNTEAFF.

In its sample, this clonotype was seen many times. V usage is TRBV7-6 and J usage is TRBJ2-7; D is unresolved. The CDR3 length is 13 residues. Trimming shortened V by 1 base and J by 6 bases, and 10 bases separated the two germline ends. Germline CDR1 is SGHVS and CDR2 is FNYEAQ. The CDR3, as DNA: TGTGCCAGCAGCTTAGGACCCCCCGCCGAGCAGTACTTC. This translates into CASSLGPPAEQYF.

This clonotype came up a few times. J is TRBJ2-7 and V is TRBV7-2, with D possibly being TRBD1 or TRBD2 (5 bases each). Germline V gene lookup returns CDR1 SGHTA and CDR2 FQGNSA. The CDR3 is 14 amino acids. The V end lost 4 bases, the J end lost 2 bases, and 12 bases lay between the germline ends. The CDR3 DNA reads as TGTGCCAGCAGCTCCCGGGACCACCCCTACGAGCAGTACTTC. This encodes CASSSRDHPYEQYF.

CDR3 sequence reads: CASSYSAAGFNNEQFF. CDR3 nucleotides: TGTGCCAGCAGTTACTCGGCAGCGGGATTCAACAATGAGCAGTTCTTC. The chain recombines TRBV6-6 with TRBJ2-1; 7 bases agree with TRBD2. This CDR3 is 16 amino acids long. Trimming cost V 0 bases and J 5 bases; bases outside gene matches: 7. Germline assignment: CDR1 MNHNY and CDR2 SVGAGI (reference sequence).

The chain joins TRBV20-1 to TRBJ2-1; D could derive from TRBD1 or TRBD2 (6 bases each). V was trimmed by 5 bases and J by 3 bases, leaving 17 bases between them. The length of the CDR3 is 15 residues. Germline CDR1 reads DFQATT; CDR2 reads SNEGSKA (reference sequence). CDR3 bases: TGCAGTGCTGGAAAAGGGGGGTTCCTCTACAATGAGCAGTTCTTC. It encodes CSAGKGGFLYNEQFF.

The V and J genes are TRBV12-3 or TRBV12-4 and TRBJ2-7; 10 positions agree with TRBD2. There are 14 residues in the CDR3. Losses at the gene ends were 7 bases for V and 5 bases for J; bases not matched to a gene: 8. The CDR3 bases are TGTGCCAGCAATCCCACTAGCGGGATCCACGAGCAGTACTTC. Amino acid sequence: CASNPTSGIHEQYF.

This clonotype was detected a few times. V is TRBV7-2 and J is TRBJ2-7; 11 bases are shared with TRBD2. J was trimmed by 7 bases and V by 4 bases; bases with no gene match: 9. Per germline, CDR1 SGHTA and CDR2 FQGNSA. This CDR3 is built from 15 residues. CDR3 region: CASSSRLAGSGEQYF. The CDR3 nucleotides read TGTGCCAGCAGCTCCCGACTAGCGGGATCGGGGGAGCAGTACTTC.

This clonotype appeared a few times. The CDR3 region is CSARGPPRGTEQFF. The CDR3 nucleotides are TGCAGTGCTAGAGGCCCCCCCCGGGGGACTGAGCAGTTCTTC. The chain carries TRBV20-1 and TRBJ2-1; TRBD2 is a possible D gene (6 bases). CDR1 is DFQATT and CDR2 is SNEGSKA in the germline V gene (reference sequence). V was shortened by 1 base and J by 9 bases, with 16 bases between the two germline ends. The CDR3 has 14 residues.

This chain uses TRBV7-3 with TRBJ1-2; no clear D. Per germline, CDR1 SGHTA and CDR2 FQGTGA. The CDR3 length is 12 residues. The V end was cut by 1 base, the J end by 13 bases, with 13 bases between. CDR3 residues: CASSLSPPSATF. DNA for the CDR3: TGTGCCAGCAGCTTAAGTCCGCCCAGTGCCACCTTC. Drawing the rest from reference TRBV7-3 and TRBJ1-2, the complete variable domain is GAGVSQTPSNKVTEKGKYVELRCDPISGHTALYWYRQSLGQGPEFLIYFQGTGAADDSGLPNDRFFAVRPEGSVSTLKIQRTERGDSAVYLCASSLSPPSATFGSGTRLTVV.

This chain connects TRBV5-6 to TRBJ2-5; possibly TRBD2 for D (5 bases). Trimming took 4 bases from V and 5 from J, leaving 12 bases between them. Per germline, CDR1 SGHDT and CDR2 YYEEEE. The CDR3 totals 13 residues. CDR3 in amino acids: CASSPGVRETQYF. CDR3 nucleotides: TGTGCCAGCAGCCCCGGGGTCCGGGAGACCCAGTACTTC.

The V gene is TRBV12-3 or TRBV12-4, the J gene TRBJ1-1; 8 bases line up with TRBD1. This CDR3 contains 16 residues. Unmatched junction bases numbered 13, after V lost 5 bases and J lost 5 bases. This CDR3 reads CASSPTRDRPGTEAFF. CDR3 nucleotide sequence: TGTGCCAGCAGTCCTACCCGGGACAGGCCGGGAACTGAAGCTTTCTTT.

This clonotype has just a few counts. The chain links TRBV9 to TRBJ2-2, with D perhaps TRBD1 or TRBD2 (6 bases each). Looked up from germline, CDR1 is SGDLS and CDR2 is YYNGEE. Trimming removed 0 bases from V and 0 bases from J, with 9 bases in between. The CDR3 loop spans 16 amino acids. The CDR3 sequence: CASSVGRGPNTGELFF. CDR3 DNA sequence: TGTGCCAGCAGCGTAGGTCGGGGGCCGAACACCGGGGAGCTGTTTTTT. The variable domain in full, completed from reference TRBV9 and TRBJ2-2, reads DSGVTQTPKHLITATGQRVTLRCSPRSGDLSVYWYQQSLDQGLQFLIQYYNGEERAKGNILERFSAQQFPDLHSELNLSSLELGDSALYFCASSVGRGPNTGELFFGEGSRLTVL.

In its sample, this clonotype was seen a few times. This rearrangement joins TRBV7-2 to TRBJ2-7; no firm D call. Trimming removed 0 bases from V and 2 bases from J, with 29 bases in between. Germline V gene lookup returns CDR1 SGHTA and CDR2 FQGNSA. The CDR3 totals 21 residues. DNA of the CDR3: TGTGCCAGCAGCTTAGCGCTTGCGGCATTCTTATTAAGGCGACCTACCTACGAGCAGTACTTC. Amino acids: CASSLALAAFLLRRPTYEQYF. The complete variable domain, with remaining parts taken from reference TRBV7-2 and TRBJ2-7, reads GAGVSQSPSNKVTEKGKDVELRCDPISGHTALYWYRQSLGQGLEFLIYFQGNSAPDKSGLPSDRFSAERTGGSVSTLTIQRTQQEDSAVYLCASSLALAAFLLRRPTYEQYFGPGTRLTVT.

The rearrangement uses TRBV6-5 and TRBJ2-1, with D unresolved. Germline assignment: CDR1 MNHEY and CDR2 SVGAGI. Trimming took 2 bases from V and 0 from J, leaving 8 bases between them. This CDR3 is 15 amino acids long. The CDR3 DNA reads TGTGCCAGCAGTTACCTGTTAAGCTCCTACAATGAGCAGTTCTTC. Translating gives CASSYLLSSYNEQFF.

The rearrangement links TRBV3-1 to TRBJ1-6, with D perhaps matching TRBD1 (5 bases). The CDR3 runs 18 residues. Germline values: CDR1 LGHDT, CDR2 YNNKEL (reference sequence). Trimming pared 6 bases from V and 2 bases from J, leaving 20 bases between. The CDR3 sequence: CASSRFPDSGTYNSPLHF. In DNA, the CDR3 is TGTGCCAGCAGTCGTTTCCCCGACAGCGGAACCTATAATTCACCCCTCCACTTT.

V usage is TRBV5-5 and J usage is TRBJ1-5, with D hard to call. The CDR3 length is 16 residues. Trimming shortened V by 4 bases and J by 0 bases, and 14 bases separated the two germline ends. Germline-derived CDR1 and CDR2 are SGHKS and YYEKEE (reference sequence). CDR3 in amino acids: CASSPETVHSNQPQHF. CDR3 sequence (DNA): TGTGCCAGCAGCCCAGAAACAGTCCATAGCAATCAGCCCCAGCATTTT.

The sample holds a few counts of this clonotype. The rearrangement joins TRBV5-8 to TRBJ2-1; weak D call: TRBD2 (5 bases). The CDR3 spans 14 residues. The ends were cut back, 2 bases at V and 6 bases at J, with 12 bases in the middle. The germline CDR1 and CDR2 sequences are SGHTS and YDEGEE. The CDR3 region has the DNA TGTGCCAGCAGCTTCGATGGGAGAATCAATGAGCAGTTCTTC. This codes for CASSFDGRINEQFF.

This clonotype was seen more than once but under ten times. The rearrangement links TRBV7-2 to TRBJ2-3; 11 bases match TRBD2. The CDR3 is 22 amino acids. Germline CDR1 SGHTA, CDR2 FQGNSA. V was clipped by 0 bases and J by 6 bases; unmatched bases: 23. The CDR3 DNA sequence: TGTGCCAGCAGCTTAGCCCCAATCTTACCCTCTCTACTAGCGGGAGCATCCGATACGCAGTATTTT. It yields the protein CASSLAPILPSLLAGASDTQYF.

The chain has TRBV18 and TRBJ1-2; 7 bases match TRBD1. V was pared by 2 bases and J by 5 bases, with 8 bases of the junction left unmatched. From germline, CDR1 is KGHSH and CDR2 LQKENI. This CDR3 has 15 amino acids. CDR3 sequence: CASSPGMTGLYGYTF. In nucleotides, the CDR3 is TGTGCCAGCTCACCAGGAATGACAGGGTTATATGGCTACACCTTC.

V is TRBV6-5 and J is TRBJ1-2; 10 bases line up with TRBD1. Germline loops: CDR1 MNHEY, CDR2 SVGAGI. This CDR3 is 14 amino acids long. Trimming removed 5 bases from V and 6 bases from J; junction bases left unmatched: 6. In DNA, the CDR3 is TGTGCCAGCAGTCCTGGACAGGGGGAGGATGGCTACACCTTC. Translation gives CASSPGQGEDGYTF.